This note documents a single T cell receptor (beta chain) sequence. Its matching antigen is unknown. PCR used 60 Vbeta primers and 13 Jbeta primers. The table came from immunoSEQ multiplex PCR; TCRdb's copy has only in-frame clones and leaves some out. This table has roughly 150,000 clones, about 80% appearing once. The source of the sample is a study of cytomegalovirus exposure and HLA in healthy donors. Whole-study findings and limits: Per a prior analysis, the majority of TCR beta V segments were productive roughly 90% or roughly 30% of the time. A later analysis showed that HLA-associated TCR beta chains had undergone more clonal expansion than equally common others.

This clonotype originated in a woman aged 40 to 50 in good health and CMV-seronegative. The material sequenced was PBMCs.

The CDR3 bases are TGTGCCAGCAGTGAATTCCGCTACAATGAGCAGTTCTTC. Encoded protein: CASSEFRYNEQFF. The chain employs TRBV6-1 and TRBJ2-1, with no clear D. Trimming took off 2 bases at V and 3 bases at J, with 5 bases between the two ends. The CDR3 has 13 residues. The germline gives CDR1 MNHNS, CDR2 SASEGT.